A selection of T cell receptor beta chains follows, all from one sample in a study of T-cell reconstitution after alpha-beta-depleted transplantation in children. Each CDR3 protein is one row after TCRdb ran MiXCR on the PCR reads. Of 65,000 to 75,000 distinct CDR3 sequences detected, 4.9% appear once; the ten largest clones hold around 18%. The sequenced sample was PBMCs, mostly from graft donor cells, obtained 180 days after TCRalphabeta/CD19-depleted stem cell transplant. These receptors were taken from a boy under three years old who had a stem cell transplant for acute myeloid leukemia, so the T cells may come from the graft donor. Both conserved end residues are part of each CDR3. The order of the fields is D gene, clone size, J gene, V gene, CDR3 protein, CDR3 DNA. The D gene is left open where the match is weak. The size entry gives once, few, many or a size class.

D gene: -
clone size: many
J gene: TRBJ2-5
V gene: TRBV29-1
CDR3 protein: CSATGHMNKETQYF
CDR3 DNA: TGCAGCGCCACGGGACATATGAACAAAGAGACCCAGTACTTC

D gene: TRBD1
clone size: many
J gene: TRBJ1-4
V gene: TRBV4-2
CDR3 protein: CASSQKATGGREKLFF
CDR3 DNA: TGTGCCAGCAGCCAAAAGGCTACAGGGGGCCGAGAAAAACTGTTTTTT

D gene: -
clone size: many
J gene: TRBJ2-7
V gene: TRBV12-3/TRBV12-4
CDR3 protein: CASRPRGSVHYEQYF
CDR3 DNA: TGTGCCAGCAGACCCAGAGGGTCGGTTCACTACGAGCAGTACTTC

D gene: TRBD2
clone size: many
J gene: TRBJ2-5
V gene: TRBV30
CDR3 protein: CAWSVLSGGETQYF
CDR3 DNA: TGTGCCTGGAGTGTACTTAGCGGGGGAGAGACCCAGTACTTC

D gene: -
clone size: many
J gene: TRBJ1-1
V gene: TRBV5-1
CDR3 protein: CASSLASSNTEAFF
CDR3 DNA: TGCGCCAGCAGCTTGGCCTCTTCGAACACTGAAGCTTTCTTT

D gene: -
clone size: many
J gene: TRBJ2-7
V gene: TRBV6-2/TRBV6-3
CDR3 protein: CASSYGAPGSYEQYF
CDR3 DNA: TGTGCCAGCAGTTACGGGGCCCCGGGCTCCTACGAGCAGTACTTC

D gene: -
clone size: many
J gene: TRBJ2-7
V gene: TRBV7-2
CDR3 protein: CASSDVAGNYEQYF
CDR3 DNA: TGTGCCAGCAGCGATGTGGCAGGGAACTACGAGCAGTACTTC

D gene: -
clone size: many
J gene: TRBJ1-1
V gene: TRBV25-1
CDR3 protein: CASSSGKTEAFF
CDR3 DNA: TGTGCCAGCAGCTCAGGGAAAACTGAAGCTTTCTTT

D gene: -
clone size: many
J gene: TRBJ1-1
V gene: TRBV19
CDR3 protein: CASSIRAENTEAFF
CDR3 DNA: TGTGCCAGTAGTATCAGGGCGGAGAACACTGAAGCTTTCTTT

D gene: -
clone size: many
J gene: TRBJ2-3
V gene: TRBV4-3
CDR3 protein: CASSQDSSTDTQYF
CDR3 DNA: TGCGCCAGCAGCCAAGATTCCAGCACAGATACGCAGTATTTT

D gene: -
clone size: many
J gene: TRBJ2-3
V gene: TRBV7-2
CDR3 protein: CASRTRTDTQYF
CDR3 DNA: TGTGCCAGCAGGACACGCACAGATACGCAGTATTTT

D gene: -
clone size: many
J gene: TRBJ2-7
V gene: TRBV12-5
CDR3 protein: CASGAGAVPYEQYF
CDR3 DNA: TGTGCTAGTGGGGCAGGGGCGGTCCCCTACGAGCAGTACTTC

D gene: -
clone size: many
J gene: TRBJ1-5
V gene: TRBV27
CDR3 protein: CAKLRGWQPQHF
CDR3 DNA: TGTGCCAAGTTAAGGGGCTGGCAGCCCCAGCATTTT